The TCR beta chain described here comes from a study of PD-L1 blockade in urothelial cancer (dated by TCRdb to about 2017). At the level of the whole study: Every patient began therapy at some point between 2014 and 2015 and was given atezolizumab 1,200 mg intravenously every 3 weeks. About nine tenths of the roughly 29 patients were males with bladder-origin urothelial cancer, and about two thirds of the roughly 30 reported a prior smoking history. An ECOG performance status of 0 or 1 was recorded for the patients, and 0 to 3 prior chemotherapy regimens had been received by the patients. Blood samples were analyzed at 3 weeks after treatment start (second dose) and at 6 weeks after treatment start. A median of roughly 140,000 T cells and just over 80,000 unique TCRs was obtained from blood samples, and a median clonality of approximately 0.08 was observed. An exploratory multi-omic analysis was conducted of the somatic, immune and clinical correlates of response to PD-L1 blockade with atezolizumab in urothelial cancer. TCR sequencing covered pretreatment tumor samples and matched, serially collected peripheral blood taken before and after atezolizumab treatment. Durable clinical benefit was defined as a progression-free survival longer than 6 months, and TCR features were additionally tested against progression-free survival and overall survival. In the same patients, pretreatment tumors underwent whole exome sequencing and RNA sequencing in addition to TCR sequencing. Durable clinical benefit was achieved by nine patients but not by the remaining 20. Twenty-nine patients had pretreatment blood TCR-seq, some 25 had at least one posttreatment blood collection, and some 25 had tumor TCR-seq.

Synthetic TCR analog templates were spiked into each PCR to estimate absolute template abundance from read counts. TCRbeta CDR3 regions were amplified from genomic DNA with bias-controlled V and J gene primers using the immunoSEQ assay. Rearranged TCRbeta segments were sequenced at approximately 20X coverage. As for the original processing: Sequencing errors were corrected by clustering, and CDR3s were annotated against IMGT so that V, D and J genes could be assigned. Downstream analyses used only productive TCRbeta rearrangements, leaving out any out-of-frame or stop-codon sequences. Clonality was computed as one minus Shannon entropy normalized by the log of the number of unique productive sequences. Fisher's exact test with Benjamini-Hochberg correction, at a threshold of adjusted p below 0.01, was used to find clones that differed between time points or between blood and tumor. TCRdb limited this immuneACCESS table to in-frame rearrangements with V and J called. A share of clones is missing; checked studies link under half to unresolved V genes, and the rest is unexplained. V and J calls and clone size follow that table, whereas D and trimming were derived from the DNA. Within this sample are about 29,000 clones, with around nine tenths of them counted one time only. The top ten constitute over 1.5% of the sample.

In the germline V gene, CDR1 corresponds to LGHNA and CDR2 to YSLEER. V gives up 4 bases and J gives up 1 base, and the segment between their germline ends measures 8 bases. Its CDR3 holds 14 amino acids, cysteine through phenylalanine. Kept here is only the CDR3 DNA, which spans 42 bases and is read in frame from base 1. General findings and caveats noted by the study authors: A pretreatment peripheral blood TCR clonality below the median was linked to improved progression-free and overall survival. Among patients with durable benefit, tumor-associated TCR clones showed greater expansion in peripheral blood 3 weeks after treatment started (n ≈ 21, p = 0.022). Small sample size (n ≈ 30) and many exploratory analyses mean the results are intended to be hypothesis-generating.

The cohort included 29 patients with locally advanced or metastatic urothelial carcinoma who were treated at Memorial Sloan Kettering on a trial protocol. Peripheral blood mononuclear cells were collected pretreatment and during treatment, at between 1 and 8 total time points per patient. The Qiagen DNeasy Blood extraction kit was used to purify genomic DNA from total PBMCs and from tumor samples. Collected pretreatment and during treatment, PBMCs were isolated and stored as previously described. This clone has only one observation. What antigen it recognizes has not been identified. Base qualities are not provided; no much larger clone lies one nucleotide away.

Material: PBMCs, obtained around atezolizumab (anti-PD-L1) treatment. Rearrangement joined TRBV4-3 to TRBJ2-1; TRBD1 is a weak D gene call, 5 bases matching. This receptor was identified in a man between 45 and 60 years old with urothelial cancer. The sequence in DNA is TGCGCCAGCAGCCCCAGGGTATCCTACAATGAGCAGTTCTTC. It translates to CASSPRVSYNEQFF.